This T cell receptor (beta chain) was retrieved from a study of T cell repertoires in ileal Crohn's disease. Assay: immunoSEQ multiplex PCR; the TCRdb copy retains only in-frame clones and omits some. Among about 9,400 clones, 78% were seen once, and the ten largest hold more than 15%. Described time point: neoterminal ileum biopsy at postoperative endoscopy, about 6 months after surgery. As regards this clone: Its antigen is unidentified.

Study-wide points: Endoscopic recurrence occurred in every patient whose clonality exceeded 26.8%.

This CDR3 spans 13 amino acids. Trimming took off 3 bases at V and 5 bases at J, with 11 bases between the two ends. Germline CDR1 SGHVS, CDR2 FQNEAQ. The specimen was ileal tissue. The clonotype comes from an adult with Crohn's disease. V gene TRBV7-8 combines with J gene TRBJ2-7, with D possibly being TRBD1 (6 bases). The CDR3 protein is CASSFTGTHEQYF. The CDR3 DNA reads TGTGCCAGCAGCTTTACAGGGACCCACGAGCAGTACTTC.